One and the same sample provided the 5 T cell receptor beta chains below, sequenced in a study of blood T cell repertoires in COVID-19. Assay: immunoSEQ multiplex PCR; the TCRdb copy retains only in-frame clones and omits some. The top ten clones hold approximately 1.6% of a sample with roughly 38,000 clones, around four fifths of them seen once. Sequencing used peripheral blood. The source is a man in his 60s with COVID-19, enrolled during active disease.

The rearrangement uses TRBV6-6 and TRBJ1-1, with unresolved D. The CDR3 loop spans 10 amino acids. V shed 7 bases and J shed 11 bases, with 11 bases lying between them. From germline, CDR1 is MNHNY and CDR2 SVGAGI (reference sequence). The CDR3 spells CASKGGEAFF. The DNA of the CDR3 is TGTGCCAGCAAGGGAGGAGAGGCTTTCTTT.

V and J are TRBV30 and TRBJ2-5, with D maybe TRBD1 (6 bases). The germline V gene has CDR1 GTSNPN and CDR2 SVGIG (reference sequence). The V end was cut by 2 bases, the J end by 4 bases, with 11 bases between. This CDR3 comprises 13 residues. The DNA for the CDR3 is TGTGCCTGGAGTTCGATGGGGGCAGAGACCCAGTACTTC. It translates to CAWSSMGAETQYF. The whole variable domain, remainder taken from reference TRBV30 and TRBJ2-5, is SQTIHQWPATLVQPVGSPLSLECTVEGTSNPNLYWYRQAAGRGLQLLFYSVGIGQISSEVPQNLSASRPQDRQFILSSKKLLLSDSGFYLCAWSSMGAETQYFGPGTRLLVL.

Here the CDR3 DNA reads TGTGCCACCAGTGATCCTCTACAGGATACGCAGTATTTT. It yields the protein CATSDPLQDTQYF. The chain uses TRBV24-1 and TRBJ2-3; D is ambiguous. Trimming took 3 bases from V and 6 from J, leaving 9 bases between them. Germline V gene data show CDR1 as KGHDR and CDR2 as SFDVKD. The CDR3 runs 13 residues.

CDR3 loop: CASSLRRADEQYF. Written as DNA, the CDR3 is TGTGCCAGCAGTCTCCGGAGAGCAGACGAGCAGTACTTC. This rearrangement joins TRBV12-3 or TRBV12-4 to TRBJ2-7, with unresolved D. The V and J ends lost 5 bases and 5 bases respectively, with 13 bases between them. The length of the CDR3 is 13 residues.

CDR3 loop: CASSGIATNYGYTF. CDR3 sequence (DNA): TGTGCCAGCAGTGGGATAGCTACTAACTATGGCTACACCTTC. The chain carries TRBV2 and TRBJ1-2; no reliable D call. The V end lost 4 bases, the J end lost 0 bases, and 9 bases lay between the germline ends. The CDR3 loop spans 14 amino acids. Germline CDR1 is SNHLY and CDR2 is FYNNEI.